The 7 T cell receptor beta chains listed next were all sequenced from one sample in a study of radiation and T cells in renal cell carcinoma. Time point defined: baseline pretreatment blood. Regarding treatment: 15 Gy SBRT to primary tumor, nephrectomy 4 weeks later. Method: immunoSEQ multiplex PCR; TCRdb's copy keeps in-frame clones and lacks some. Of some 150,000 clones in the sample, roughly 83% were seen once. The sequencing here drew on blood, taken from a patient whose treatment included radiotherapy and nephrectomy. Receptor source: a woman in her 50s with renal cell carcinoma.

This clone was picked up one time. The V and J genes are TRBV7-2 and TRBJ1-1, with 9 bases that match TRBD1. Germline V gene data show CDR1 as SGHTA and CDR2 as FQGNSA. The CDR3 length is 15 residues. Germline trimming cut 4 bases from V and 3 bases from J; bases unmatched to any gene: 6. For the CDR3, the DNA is TGTGCCAGCAGCTCGTTCACAGGGGGCCACACTGAAGCTTTCTTT. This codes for CASSSFTGGHTEAFF.

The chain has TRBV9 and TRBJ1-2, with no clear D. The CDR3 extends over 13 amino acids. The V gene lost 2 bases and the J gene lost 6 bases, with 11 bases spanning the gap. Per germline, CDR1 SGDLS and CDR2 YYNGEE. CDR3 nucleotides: TGTGCCAGCAGCGTTACGGAGGAGAATGGCTACACCTTC. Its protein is CASSVTEENGYTF.

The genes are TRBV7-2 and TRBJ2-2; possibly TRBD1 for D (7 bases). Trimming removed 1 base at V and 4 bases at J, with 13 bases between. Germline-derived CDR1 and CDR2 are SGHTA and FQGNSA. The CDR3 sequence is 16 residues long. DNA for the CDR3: TGTGCCAGCAGCTTAGGTGGAGGGGGCGTCACCGGGGAGCTGTTTTTT. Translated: CASSLGGGGVTGELFF. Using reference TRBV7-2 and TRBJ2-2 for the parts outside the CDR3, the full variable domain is GAGVSQSPSNKVTEKGKDVELRCDPISGHTALYWYRQSLGQGLEFLIYFQGNSAPDKSGLPSDRFSAERTGGSVSTLTIQRTQQEDSAVYLCASSLGGGGVTGELFFGEGSRLTVL.

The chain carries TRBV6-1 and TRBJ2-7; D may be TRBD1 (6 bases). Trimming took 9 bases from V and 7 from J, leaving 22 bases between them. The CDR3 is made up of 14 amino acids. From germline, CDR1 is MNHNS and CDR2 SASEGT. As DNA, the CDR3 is TGTGCCAGTTCCCTCGACAGGTCCTTGAGGGAGCAGTACTTC. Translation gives CASSLDRSLREQYF.

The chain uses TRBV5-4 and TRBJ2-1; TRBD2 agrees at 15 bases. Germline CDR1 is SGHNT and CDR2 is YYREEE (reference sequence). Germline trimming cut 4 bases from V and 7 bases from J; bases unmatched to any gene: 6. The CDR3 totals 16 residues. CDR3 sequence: CASSGGTSGGYNEQFF. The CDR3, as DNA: TGTGCCAGCAGCGGAGGGACTAGCGGGGGGTATAATGAGCAGTTCTTC.

Here the CDR3 reads CASSLTQNPNYGYTF. The CDR3 DNA reads TGTGCCAGCAGCTTAACACAGAATCCTAACTATGGCTACACCTTC. This sequence joins TRBV7-8 and TRBJ1-2; D remains ambiguous. Germline lookup yields CDR1 SGHVS and CDR2 FQNEAQ. V lost 2 bases and J lost 0, with 10 bases in between. This CDR3 is 15 amino acids long.

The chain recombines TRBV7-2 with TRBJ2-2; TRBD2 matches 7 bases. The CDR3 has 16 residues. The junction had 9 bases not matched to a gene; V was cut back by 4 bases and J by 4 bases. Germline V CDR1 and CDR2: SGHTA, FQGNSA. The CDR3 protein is CASSSRGTTTTGELFF. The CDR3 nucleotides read TGTGCCAGCAGCTCCCGCGGGACTACGACCACCGGGGAGCTGTTTTTT.